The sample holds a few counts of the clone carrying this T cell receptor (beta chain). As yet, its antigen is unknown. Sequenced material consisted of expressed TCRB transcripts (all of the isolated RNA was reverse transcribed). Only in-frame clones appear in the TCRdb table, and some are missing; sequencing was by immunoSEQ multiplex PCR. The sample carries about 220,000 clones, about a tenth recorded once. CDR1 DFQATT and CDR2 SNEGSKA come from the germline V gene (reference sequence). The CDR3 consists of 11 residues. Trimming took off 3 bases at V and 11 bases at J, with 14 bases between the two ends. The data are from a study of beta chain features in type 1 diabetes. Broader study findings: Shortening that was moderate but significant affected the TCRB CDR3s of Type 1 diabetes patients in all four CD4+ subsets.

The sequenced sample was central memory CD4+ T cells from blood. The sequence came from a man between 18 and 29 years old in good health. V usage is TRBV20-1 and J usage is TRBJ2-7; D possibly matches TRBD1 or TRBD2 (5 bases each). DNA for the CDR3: TGCAGTGCTAGGGCAGGGACCAGGGAGTACTTC. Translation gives CSARAGTREYF.